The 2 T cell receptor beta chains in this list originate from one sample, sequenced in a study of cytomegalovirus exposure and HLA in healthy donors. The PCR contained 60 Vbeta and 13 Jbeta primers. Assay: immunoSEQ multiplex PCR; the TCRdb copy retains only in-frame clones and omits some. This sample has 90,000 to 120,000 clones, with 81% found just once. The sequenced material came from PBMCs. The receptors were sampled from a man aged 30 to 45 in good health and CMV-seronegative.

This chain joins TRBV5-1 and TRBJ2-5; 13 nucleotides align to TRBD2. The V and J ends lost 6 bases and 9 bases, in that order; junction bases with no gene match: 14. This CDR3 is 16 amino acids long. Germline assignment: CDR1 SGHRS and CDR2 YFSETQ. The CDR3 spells CASTPLGTSGDSAQYF. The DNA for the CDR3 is TGCGCCAGCACCCCCCTCGGGACTAGCGGGGACTCGGCCCAGTACTTC.

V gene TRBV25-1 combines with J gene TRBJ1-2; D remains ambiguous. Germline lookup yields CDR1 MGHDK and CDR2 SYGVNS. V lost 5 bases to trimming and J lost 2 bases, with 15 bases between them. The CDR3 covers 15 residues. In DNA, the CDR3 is TGTGCCAGCAGTAAACAATCCCGGGGAAACTATGGCTACACCTTC. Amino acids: CASSKQSRGNYGYTF.